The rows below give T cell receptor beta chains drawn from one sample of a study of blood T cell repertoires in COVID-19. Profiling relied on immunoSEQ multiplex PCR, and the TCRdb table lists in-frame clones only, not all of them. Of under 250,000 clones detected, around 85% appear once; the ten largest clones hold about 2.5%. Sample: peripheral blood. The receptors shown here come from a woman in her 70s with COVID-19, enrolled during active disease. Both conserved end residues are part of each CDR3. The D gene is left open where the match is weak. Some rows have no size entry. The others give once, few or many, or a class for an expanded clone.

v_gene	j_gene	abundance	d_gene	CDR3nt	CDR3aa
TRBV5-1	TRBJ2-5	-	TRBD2	TGCGCCAGCAGCACGGGACTAGCGGGTGAGACCCAGTACTTC	CASSTGLAGETQYF
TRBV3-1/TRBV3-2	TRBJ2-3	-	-	TGTGCCAGCAGCCAAGATCCGGGAACTGTTCGAGATACGCAGTATTTT	CASSQDPGTVRDTQYF
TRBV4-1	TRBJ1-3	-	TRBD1	TGCGCCAGCAGCCAAGACACAGGGGGGAACACCATATATTTT	CASSQDTGGNTIYF
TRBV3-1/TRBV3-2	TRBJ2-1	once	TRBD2	TGTGCCAGCAGCCAAGAGGCTAGCGGGAGTTCTGAGCAGTTCTTC	CASSQEASGSSEQFF
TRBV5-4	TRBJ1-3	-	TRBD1	TGTGCCAGCAGCCCTGGACAGGGGGCGGTAGCTGGAAACACCATATATTTT	CASSPGQGAVAGNTIYF
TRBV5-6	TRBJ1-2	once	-	TGTGCCAGCAGCCCGGATCCGGGGGGGTGGAACTATGGCTACACCTTC	CASSPDPGGWNYGYTF
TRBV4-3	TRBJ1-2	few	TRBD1	TGCGCCAGCAGCCAAGTGGGACAGCACTATGGCTACACCTTC	CASSQVGQHYGYTF
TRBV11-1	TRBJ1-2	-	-	TGTGCCAGCAGCTCCACAGCGCTCAGCGGCTATGGCTACACCTTC	CASSSTALSGYGYTF
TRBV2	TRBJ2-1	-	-	TGTGCCAGCAGTGAATCTTCGGAGGGCTCCTACAATGAGCAGTTCTTC	CASSESSEGSYNEQFF
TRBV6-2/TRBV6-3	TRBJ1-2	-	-	TGTGCCAGCAGTACTGACAGGACCCCCTATGGCTACACCTTC	CASSTDRTPYGYTF